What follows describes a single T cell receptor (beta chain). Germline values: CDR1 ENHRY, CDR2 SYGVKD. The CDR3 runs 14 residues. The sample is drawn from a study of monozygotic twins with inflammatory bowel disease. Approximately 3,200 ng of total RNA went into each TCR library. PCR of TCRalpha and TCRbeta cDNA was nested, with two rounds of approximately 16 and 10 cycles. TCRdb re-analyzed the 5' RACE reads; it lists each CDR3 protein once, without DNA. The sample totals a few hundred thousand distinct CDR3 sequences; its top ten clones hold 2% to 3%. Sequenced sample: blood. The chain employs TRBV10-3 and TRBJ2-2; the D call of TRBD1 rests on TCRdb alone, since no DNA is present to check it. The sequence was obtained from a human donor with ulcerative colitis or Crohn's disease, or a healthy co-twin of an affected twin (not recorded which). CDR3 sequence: CAISLDGVNGELFF.